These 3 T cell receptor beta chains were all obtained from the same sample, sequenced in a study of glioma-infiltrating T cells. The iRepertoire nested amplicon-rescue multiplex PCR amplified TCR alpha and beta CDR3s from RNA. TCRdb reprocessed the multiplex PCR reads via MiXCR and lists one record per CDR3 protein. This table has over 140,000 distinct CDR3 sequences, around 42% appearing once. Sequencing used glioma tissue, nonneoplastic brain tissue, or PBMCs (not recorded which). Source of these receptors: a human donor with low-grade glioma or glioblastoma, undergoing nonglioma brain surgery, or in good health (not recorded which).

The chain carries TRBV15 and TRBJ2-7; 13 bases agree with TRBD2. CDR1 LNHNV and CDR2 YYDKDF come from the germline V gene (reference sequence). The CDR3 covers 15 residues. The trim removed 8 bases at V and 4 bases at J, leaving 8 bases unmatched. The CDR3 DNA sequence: TGTGCCACCGTGGCCGGGACTAGCGGGATTTACGAGCAGTACTTC. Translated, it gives CATVAGTSGIYEQYF.

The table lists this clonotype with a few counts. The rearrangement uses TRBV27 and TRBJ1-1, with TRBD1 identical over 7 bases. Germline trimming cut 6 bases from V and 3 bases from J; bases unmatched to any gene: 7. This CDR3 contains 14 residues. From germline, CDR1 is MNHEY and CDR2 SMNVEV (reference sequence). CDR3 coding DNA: TGTGCCAGCAGAAAGACAGGGTACTACACTGAAGCTTTCTTT. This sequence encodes CASRKTGYYTEAFF.

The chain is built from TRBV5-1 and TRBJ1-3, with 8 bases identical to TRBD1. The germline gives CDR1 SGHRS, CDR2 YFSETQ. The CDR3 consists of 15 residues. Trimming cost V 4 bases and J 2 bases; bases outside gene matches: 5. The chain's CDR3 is CASSKSQGAGNTIYF. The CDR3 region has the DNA TGCGCCAGCAGCAAGTCACAGGGGGCTGGAAACACCATATATTTT.